The sequence of this T cell receptor beta chain was determined in a study of blood T cell repertoires in COVID-19. On the study more broadly: Researchers got acute and convalescent COVID-19 samples from the United States, Italy and Spain. PBMCs, B-cell-depleted T cells, or T cells were the source of the cDNA or gDNA that made up the material.

Under the authors' procedure: Amplification of reference gene primers was used by the study to estimate nucleated cell counts. Profiled with immunoSEQ multiplex PCR; TCRdb holds only in-frame clones, not every one. Clone size and the V and J calls come from that table; the DNA yielded D and trimming. The data hold about 120,000 clones, with 87% observed a single time. This clone was found once. V shed 5 bases, J shed 1 base, and the junction held 11 bases outside the gene matches. Per the germline V gene, CDR1 is SNHLY and CDR2 is FYNNEI. This CDR3 region has 17 residues. The chain is built from TRBV2 and TRBJ2-4, with 7 bases lining up with TRBD1. Input material: peripheral blood. This TCR was sampled from a woman in her 70s with acute or convalescent COVID-19. The CDR3: CASSSDRGRGAKNIQYF. The CDR3 nucleotides are TGTGCCAGCAGTAGCGATAGGGGGCGCGGGGCCAAAAACATTCAGTACTTC.